Following are 23 T cell receptor beta chains from one sample sequenced in a study of identical twins. MiXCR, run by TCRdb on the 5' RACE reads, gives a single entry per CDR3 protein. The sample includes fewer than 550,000 distinct CDR3 sequences, roughly an eighth seen only once; the top ten take more than 0.8%. Another study also made use of these data, one on yellow fever vaccine responses in identical twins.

The sample consisted of CD4+ T cells sorted from blood. These receptors were taken from a woman aged 18-29 years in good health.

This clonotype has more than one count but fewer than ten. The chain combines TRBV4-1 with TRBJ2-3; TRBD2 aligns across 12 bases. Trimming took 0 bases from V and 0 from J; bases not matched to a gene: 1. Germline loops: CDR1 MGHRA, CDR2 YSYEKL. The CDR3 is 17 amino acids. CDR3 coding DNA: TGCGCCAGCAGCCAAGATGGGACTAGCGGGAGCACAGATACGCAGTATTTT. This sequence encodes CASSQDGTSGSTDTQYF.

This chain connects TRBV12-3 or TRBV12-4 to TRBJ2-2; 8 nucleotides agree with TRBD2. The V gene end was trimmed by 3 bases and the J gene end by 4 bases; junction bases not matched to a gene: 10. CDR3 size: 17 residues. CDR3 sequence: CASSFSAGGAGTGELFF. The CDR3 DNA is TGTGCCAGCAGTTTTTCTGCGGGGGGCGCTGGCACCGGGGAGCTGTTTTTT.

The J gene is TRBJ2-2, the V gene TRBV2; D is uncertain. CDR3 length equals 14 residues. Trimming left V 4 bases short and J 4 bases short, with 10 bases between. Germline-derived CDR1 and CDR2 are SNHLY and FYNNEI. The CDR3 sequence: CASSAFRSTGELFF. CDR3 nucleotides: TGTGCCAGCAGTGCCTTTCGAAGCACCGGGGAGCTGTTTTTT.

V and J are TRBV20-1 and TRBJ1-4, with a possible D match to TRBD1 (5 bases). Germline CDR1 DFQATT, CDR2 SNEGSKA (reference sequence). V lost 6 bases and J lost 0, with 11 bases in between. The CDR3 covers 14 residues. CDR3 in DNA: TGCAGTGCGAAAGACAGCGCAACTAATGAAAAACTGTTTTTT. It translates to CSAKDSATNEKLFF.

This rearrangement joins TRBV5-1 to TRBJ2-5; the D gene is possibly TRBD2 (6 bases). The germline gives CDR1 SGHRS, CDR2 YFSETQ. V was shortened by 4 bases and J by 5 bases, with 12 bases between the two germline ends. CDR3 size: 13 residues. In nucleotides, the CDR3 is TGCGCCAGCAGCCCCGGGGACTCGGAGACCCAGTACTTC. Translating it yields CASSPGDSETQYF.

This clonotype was detected many times. The chain uses TRBV5-1 and TRBJ2-7; tentative D call: TRBD1 (5 bases). Looked up from germline, CDR1 is SGHRS and CDR2 is YFSETQ. This CDR3 is 14 amino acids long. V lost 1 base and J 0 bases, leaving 8 bases between the germline ends. CDR3 nucleotide sequence: TGCGCCAGCAGCTTGTCTGACAGCTCCTACGAGCAGTACTTC. Encoded protein: CASSLSDSSYEQYF.

This clonotype has a handful of counts. The chain has TRBV28 and TRBJ1-2; TRBD1 is a possible D gene (5 bases). Looked up from germline, CDR1 is MDHEN and CDR2 is SYDVKM. The CDR3 totals 12 residues. V lost 1 base and J 8 bases, leaving 8 bases between the germline ends. The CDR3 loop is CASSLSGVGYTF. The CDR3 nucleotides are TGTGCCAGCAGTTTATCGGGGGTGGGCTACACCTTC.

This clonotype showed up just a few times. The V gene is TRBV10-1, the J gene TRBJ2-7; 8 positions match TRBD1. The germline gives CDR1 WNHNN, CDR2 SYGVQD (reference sequence). The CDR3 spans 12 residues. J gave up 2 bases and V 8 bases, and 2 bases lay outside the gene matches. The CDR3 reads CASGTGPYEQYF. For the CDR3, the DNA is TGCGCCAGCGGGACAGGACCCTACGAGCAGTACTTC.

The rearrangement joins TRBV25-1 to TRBJ1-2, with TRBD1 as a possible D gene (5 bases). The V end lost 4 bases, the J end lost 5 bases, and 14 bases lay between the germline ends. CDR1 is MGHDK, CDR2 SYGVNS, per germline. The CDR3 loop spans 14 amino acids. The CDR3 sequence: CASSATTVSYGYTF. The CDR3 nucleotides read TGTGCCAGCAGTGCCACGACAGTATCTTATGGCTACACCTTC.

This clonotype has just a few counts. This rearrangement joins TRBV7-9 to TRBJ2-5; the D call may be TRBD1 or TRBD2 (7 bases each). Between the trimmed V and J ends, which lost 2 bases and 2 bases, there was a span of 15 bases. CDR1 is SEHNR, CDR2 FQNEAQ, per germline (reference sequence). This CDR3 is 16 amino acids long. The CDR3, as DNA: TGTGCCAGCAGCTTAAGGGGGGGGGACAGTCAAGAGACCCAGTACTTC. This sequence encodes CASSLRGGDSQETQYF.

This clonotype showed up just a few times. This chain joins TRBV28 and TRBJ2-3; D is unresolved. This CDR3 region has 11 residues. Germline V gives CDR1 MDHEN, CDR2 SYDVKM. Trimming pared 7 bases from V and 5 bases from J, leaving 7 bases between. The CDR3 sequence: CASKEGDTQYF. The CDR3 region has the DNA TGTGCCAGCAAAGAAGGAGATACGCAGTATTTT.

J is TRBJ1-5 and V is TRBV6-1; a weak D match, TRBD1 (5 bases). Germline CDR1 reads MNHNS; CDR2 reads SASEGT. Between the trimmed V and J ends, which lost 8 bases and 3 bases, there was a span of 11 bases. This CDR3 has 13 amino acids. The CDR3 loop reads CASGDSYNQPQHF. For the CDR3, the DNA is TGTGCCAGCGGAGACAGCTACAATCAGCCCCAGCATTTT.

This clonotype turned up a few times. CDR3 protein: CASSSVAGRKTSTDTQYF. The CDR3 DNA sequence: TGTGCCAGCAGCTCGGTGGCGGGTAGAAAGACTAGCACAGATACGCAGTATTTT. V gene TRBV11-2 combines with J gene TRBJ2-3; D possibly corresponds to TRBD2 (5 bases). Per the germline V gene, CDR1 is SGHAT and CDR2 is FQNNGV. This CDR3 is built from 18 residues. V dropped 4 bases and J dropped 0 bases, with 20 bases sitting between them. The variable domain in full, completed from reference TRBV11-2 and TRBJ2-3, reads EAGVAQSPRYKIIEKRQSVAFWCNPISGHATLYWYQQILGQGPKLLIQFQNNGVVDDSQLPKDRFSAERLKGVDSTLKIQPAKLEDSAVYLCASSSVAGRKTSTDTQYFGPGTRLTVL.

This rearrangement joins TRBV2 to TRBJ2-2; no definite D call. The CDR3 loop spans 13 amino acids. Per germline, CDR1 SNHLY and CDR2 FYNNEI. The V end lost 8 bases, the J end lost 5 bases, and 12 bases lay between the germline ends. The CDR3 DNA reads as TGTGCCAGCCGGGTAACATGGACCGGGGAGCTGTTTTTT. Translated: CASRVTWTGELFF. The full variable domain, in which reference TRBV2 and TRBJ2-2 provide the parts outside the CDR3, is EPEVTQTPSHQVTQMGQEVILRCVPISNHLYFYWYRQILGQKVEFLVSFYNNEISEKSEIFDDQFSVERPDGSNFTLKIRSTKLEDSAMYFCASRVTWTGELFFGEGSRLTVL.

V usage is TRBV29-1 and J usage is TRBJ2-5; possible D gene TRBD1, 5 bases. Deletions cut 4 bases from V and 5 bases from J, with 11 bases between. Germline CDR1 SQVTM, CDR2 ANQGSEA. This CDR3 contains 12 residues. In DNA form, the CDR3 reads TGCAGCGTTGTCAAACAGGCCGAGACCCAGTACTTC. It yields the protein CSVVKQAETQYF.

The V gene is TRBV29-1, the J gene TRBJ2-7; 8 bases align to TRBD1. CDR1 is SQVTM and CDR2 is ANQGSEA in the germline V gene. The CDR3 is 13 amino acids. V trimming: 5 bases; J trimming: 6 bases; junction bases outside the gene matches: 9. CDR3 DNA sequence: TGCAGCGTTTTTACGGACAGGGCTAGCGAGCAGTACTTC. Protein product: CSVFTDRASEQYF.

This clonotype was seen only a few times. The chain employs TRBV29-1 and TRBJ2-5, with D unresolved. V was shortened by 3 bases and J by 4 bases, with 9 bases between the two germline ends. The CDR3 totals 12 residues. CDR1 is SQVTM and CDR2 is ANQGSEA in the germline V gene. CDR3 in amino acids: CSVDHSSETQYF. The CDR3 DNA sequence: TGCAGCGTTGATCACAGCTCAGAGACCCAGTACTTC. Filled out from reference TRBV29-1 and TRBJ2-5, the complete variable domain reads SAVISQKPSRDICQRGTSLTIQCQVDSQVTMMFWYRQQPGQSLTLIATANQGSEATYESGFVIDKFPISRPNLTFSTLTVSNMSPEDSSIYLCSVDHSSETQYFGPGTRLLVL.

V is TRBV3-1 and J is TRBJ1-1; 7 bases are a match to TRBD1. Germline lookup yields CDR1 LGHDT and CDR2 YNNKEL (reference sequence). This CDR3 has 17 amino acids. V was clipped by 1 base and J by 4 bases; unmatched bases: 12. The CDR3 sequence is CASSQVDKQGRITEAFF. The CDR3 DNA reads TGTGCCAGCAGCCAAGTAGATAAACAGGGGAGGATCACTGAAGCTTTCTTT.

The chain uses TRBV7-2 and TRBJ2-3, with D possibly matching TRBD2 (6 bases). CDR1 and CDR2 (germline): SGHTA, FQGNSA. The CDR3 is 16 residues long. Trimming cost V 1 base and J 1 base, with 12 bases left between them. The CDR3 spells CASSLVRGIGTDTQYF. As DNA, the CDR3 is TGTGCCAGCAGCTTAGTTCGGGGGATCGGCACAGATACGCAGTATTTT.

The V call is TRBV12-3 or TRBV12-4, the J call TRBJ2-1; 10 positions agree with TRBD1. J lost 7 bases, V lost 5 bases, and 8 bases had no gene match. The CDR3 has 15 amino acids. CDR3 region: CASSLHRDRGNEQFF. Written as DNA, the CDR3 is TGTGCCAGCAGTCTACACCGGGACAGGGGAAATGAGCAGTTCTTC.

There are a few counts of this clonotype. J is TRBJ2-3 and V is TRBV7-9, with TRBD1 matching over 7 bases. V shed 2 bases and J 7 bases; nucleotides not matched to a gene: 12. Germline CDR1 is SEHNR and CDR2 is FQNEAQ (reference sequence). This CDR3 contains 16 residues. CDR3 bases: TGTGCCAGCAGCTTATGGCAAGGACAGGACGGCCATACGCAGTATTTT. Translating it yields CASSLWQGQDGHTQYF.

This clonotype was counted only a few times. This chain uses TRBV7-8 with TRBJ2-3, with D perhaps matching TRBD1 (6 bases). This CDR3 has 13 residues. The germline CDR1 and CDR2 sequences are SGHVS and FQNEAQ. The ends were cut back, 2 bases at V and 5 bases at J, with 8 bases in the middle. In nucleotides, the CDR3 is TGTGCCAGCAGCTTATCCAGGGGAGATACGCAGTATTTT. Protein sequence: CASSLSRGDTQYF.

A few counts support this clonotype. The chain recombines TRBV6-1 with TRBJ2-2, with TRBD1 as a possible D gene (6 bases). The CDR3 consists of 14 residues. Germline assignment: CDR1 MNHNS and CDR2 SASEGT. Deletions cut 6 bases from V and 5 bases from J, with 13 bases between. CDR3 protein: CASSSNRETGELFF. The CDR3 nucleotides are TGTGCCAGCAGCTCAAACAGGGAAACCGGGGAGCTGTTTTTT.